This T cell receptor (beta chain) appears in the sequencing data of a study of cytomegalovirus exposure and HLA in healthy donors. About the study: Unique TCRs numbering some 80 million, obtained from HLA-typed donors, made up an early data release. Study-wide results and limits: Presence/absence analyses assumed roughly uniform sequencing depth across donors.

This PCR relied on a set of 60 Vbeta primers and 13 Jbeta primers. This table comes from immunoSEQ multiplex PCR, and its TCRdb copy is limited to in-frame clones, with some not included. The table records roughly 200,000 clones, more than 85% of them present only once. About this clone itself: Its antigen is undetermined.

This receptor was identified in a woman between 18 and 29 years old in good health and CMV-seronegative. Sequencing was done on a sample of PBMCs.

This CDR3 is CASSWSGTGANVLTF. The CDR3 coding sequence is TGTGCCAGCAGCTGGTCAGGGACTGGGGCCAACGTCCTGACTTTC. This chain uses TRBV11-2 with TRBJ2-6; TRBD1 might be the D (5 bases). CDR3 length: 15 amino acids. V lost 4 bases, J lost 2 bases, and 9 bases lay in between. CDR1 SGHAT and CDR2 FQNNGV come from the germline V gene.